The clone carrying this T cell receptor (beta chain) was picked up a small number of times. The sample comes from a study of blood T cell repertoires in COVID-19. For the study at large: Nucleic acid was either cDNA or gDNA, and it came from T cells, B-cell-depleted T cells, or PBMCs.

The authors' processing: Reference gene primer amplification gave estimated nucleated cell counts. Profiling relied on immunoSEQ multiplex PCR, and the TCRdb table lists in-frame clones only, not all of them. That table gives V, J and clone size, and the DNA gave D and trimming. The profile shows around 260,000 clones, roughly 84% of them singletons. Germline CDR1 and CDR2: MNHEY and SVGAGI. V gave up 0 bases and J gave up 5 bases, with 8 bases separating them. The CDR3 totals 14 residues. The origin of this receptor is a human donor with COVID-19, enrolled during active disease. The donor label of this sample is uncertain. The specimen sequenced was peripheral blood. This chain joins TRBV6-5 and TRBJ1-3; tentatively, D is TRBD1 (5 bases). The CDR3 nucleotides are TGTGCCAGCAGTTACTCGCAGGGAAGAAACACCATATATTTT. Translation: CASSYSQGRNTIYF.